The 20 T cell receptor beta chains reported below all come from one sample, sequenced in a study of response to subunit inactivated influenza vaccine. TCRdb reanalysed the RT-PCR reads using MiXCR and keeps one entry per CDR3 protein. The table lists about 570,000 distinct CDR3 sequences, approximately 11% of them singletons. These data were also reused for a study on T cells expressing NK-cell markers. That paper notes: Libraries used 5'RACE template switching adding universal primer site and UMIs.

Sample: PBMCs from blood, taken on the day of vaccination. The source of these receptors is a man aged 50 to 60 who received an inactivated influenza vaccine.

This chain joins TRBV3-1 and TRBJ2-1; 10 bases are a match to TRBD1. Germline loops: CDR1 LGHDT, CDR2 YNNKEL (reference sequence). V gave up 6 bases and J gave up 7 bases; unmatched junction bases: 9. The CDR3 is 15 amino acids. CDR3 region: CASSVDRGPWNEQFF. The CDR3 region has the DNA TGTGCCAGCAGTGTCGACAGGGGGCCGTGGAATGAGCAGTTCTTC.

This rearrangement joins TRBV6-2 or TRBV6-3 to TRBJ2-2; a weak D match, TRBD2 (5 bases). The germline gives CDR1 MNHEY, CDR2 SVGEGT. The CDR3 sequence is 15 residues long. The V end lost 6 bases, the J end lost 4 bases, and 15 bases lay between the germline ends. The DNA of the CDR3 is TGTGCCAGCAGCGATGGACCGAGGGTCACCGGGGAGCTGTTTTTT. Translated, it gives CASSDGPRVTGELFF.

V usage is TRBV20-1 and J usage is TRBJ2-3; 7 nucleotides agree with TRBD1. CDR1 is DFQATT and CDR2 is SNEGSKA in the germline V gene (reference sequence). The CDR3 loop spans 13 amino acids. With 5 bases clipped from V and 5 bases from J, the junction kept 7 bases outside the gene matches. CDR3 coding DNA: TGCAGTGCTCAGAGAGGGGGCGTAGATACGCAGTATTTT. Protein: CSAQRGGVDTQYF.

The chain uses TRBV9 and TRBJ2-1, with TRBD2 matching over 11 bases. V lost 3 bases to trimming and J lost 7 bases; unmatched junction nucleotides: 9. The CDR3 length is 16 residues. CDR1 and CDR2 (germline): SGDLS, YYNGEE. DNA of the CDR3: TGTGCCAGCAGCGCAATAGCGGGAGGGCCCGGAAATGAGCAGTTCTTC. It translates to CASSAIAGGPGNEQFF.

This clonotype was counted between two and nine times. The chain recombines TRBV7-2 with TRBJ2-2; no reliable D call. V was trimmed by 2 bases and J by 6 bases, leaving 7 bases between them. Per germline, CDR1 SGHTA and CDR2 FQGNSA. This CDR3 has 13 amino acids. The DNA for the CDR3 is TGTGCCAGCAGCTTATTGAGTTCCGGGGAGCTGTTTTTT. Protein: CASSLLSSGELFF.

This clonotype was detected many times. The chain recombines TRBV4-1 with TRBJ1-4, with 7 bases matching TRBD1. The CDR3 consists of 16 residues. CDR1 is MGHRA and CDR2 is YSYEKL in the germline V gene. V lost 3 bases and J lost 0; bases outside the gene matches: 4. CDR3 in amino acids: CASSQGQRATNEKLFF. In DNA, the CDR3 is TGCGCCAGCAGCCAGGGACAGAGGGCAACTAATGAAAAACTGTTTTTT.

The chain links TRBV5-1 to TRBJ2-5, with 7 bases that match TRBD2. CDR3 length equals 13 residues. V dropped 9 bases and J dropped 4; count of bases not matched to a gene: 9. Germline values: CDR1 SGHRS, CDR2 YFSETQ. CDR3 sequence reads: CATRESDSETQYF. The DNA of the CDR3 is TGCGCCACGCGGGAGTCGGATTCAGAGACCCAGTACTTC.

The table lists this clonotype with a few counts. The chain is built from TRBV3-1 and TRBJ1-2; a possible D gene is TRBD1 (5 bases). The ends were cut back, 5 bases at V and 4 bases at J, with 14 bases in the middle. CDR1 and CDR2 from the germline V gene are LGHDT and YNNKEL (reference sequence). This CDR3 is 14 amino acids long. The chain's CDR3 is CASSSLRDGYGYTF. The CDR3 DNA sequence: TGTGCCAGCAGCTCCTTGAGGGACGGCTATGGCTACACCTTC.

This chain joins TRBV7-2 and TRBJ2-1; unclear D gene. The V end was cut by 0 bases, the J end by 8 bases, with 11 bases between. From germline, CDR1 is SGHTA and CDR2 FQGNSA. The CDR3 totals 14 residues. DNA for the CDR3: TGTGCCAGCAGCTTAGCTCGCCCCCACGATGAGCAGTTCTTC. Translation gives CASSLARPHDEQFF.

This clonotype has only one observation. This CDR3 is missing its conserved last phenylalanine or tryptophan, likely due to a read error. The genes are TRBV20-1 and TRBJ2-7, with D possibly being TRBD1 or TRBD2 (5 bases each). The CDR3 has 13 residues. Trimming removed 6 bases from V and 4 bases from J, with 16 bases in between. CDR1 and CDR2 from the germline V gene are DFQATT and SNEGSKA (reference sequence). The CDR3 nucleotides read TGCAGTGCAACGAGTGGGGGAGAATACGAGCAGTACCTC. Translated, it gives CSATSGGEYEQYL.

In this sample, this clonotype turned up many times. The chain couples TRBV15 to TRBJ2-7; no clear D gene. Trimming cost V 0 bases and J 4 bases, with 4 bases left between them. There are 12 residues in the CDR3. Germline CDR1 and CDR2: LNHNV and YYDKDF (reference sequence). The CDR3 DNA reads as TGTGCCACCAGCAGAGATATATACGAGCAGTACTTC. As protein: CATSRDIYEQYF.

Many counts were recorded for this clonotype. The rearrangement links TRBV6-5 to TRBJ2-3; possible D gene TRBD1, 6 bases. Germline V CDR1 and CDR2: MNHEY, SVGAGI. Trimming took off 2 bases at V and 7 bases at J, with 13 bases between the two ends. The CDR3 has 14 residues. Here the CDR3 DNA reads TGTGCCAGCAGTTACCGGCAGGGGTCGTATACGCAGTATTTT. Translation gives CASSYRQGSYTQYF.

The chain combines TRBV25-1 with TRBJ2-5, with D maybe TRBD2 (5 bases). The CDR3 is made up of 14 amino acids. V dropped 5 bases and J dropped 5 bases, with 15 bases sitting between them. Germline CDR1 and CDR2: MGHDK and SYGVNS. As DNA, the CDR3 is TGTGCCAGCAGTTATGAGGGTCCCGGGGAGACCCAGTACTTC. Its protein is CASSYEGPGETQYF.

The chain has TRBV5-1 and TRBJ2-7, with 9 bases aligning to TRBD1. This CDR3 contains 16 residues. Losses at the gene ends were 4 bases for V and 4 bases for J; bases not matched to a gene: 12. Per germline, CDR1 SGHRS and CDR2 YFSETQ. In DNA form, the CDR3 reads TGCGCCAGCAGCAACACTGGAGGACAGGGGAGATACGAGCAGTACTTC. Protein: CASSNTGGQGRYEQYF.

This clonotype showed up many times. CDR3 nucleotide sequence: TGTGCCAGCAGCCAAGATTATAGCGGGAGCTACGAGCAGTACTTC. Its translation is CASSQDYSGSYEQYF. The J gene is TRBJ2-7, the V gene TRBV14; 9 bases are shared with TRBD2. The CDR3 consists of 15 residues. Germline-derived CDR1 and CDR2 are SGHDN and FVKESK. V lost 0 bases and J lost 3; bases outside the gene matches: 3.

The rearrangement uses TRBV20-1 and TRBJ2-1, with D possibly being TRBD2 (7 bases). V lost 0 bases, J lost 3 bases, and 12 bases lay in between. CDR1 and CDR2 (germline): DFQATT, SNEGSKA (reference sequence). This CDR3 has 15 residues. The CDR3 nucleotides read TGCAGTGCTAGAGATTGGGAGGGACACTACAATGAGCAGTTCTTC. It yields the protein CSARDWEGHYNEQFF.

The gene calls are TRBV3-1 and TRBJ2-5, with unresolved D. Germline V CDR1 and CDR2: LGHDT, YNNKEL (reference sequence). Deletions cut 3 bases from V and 7 bases from J, with 12 bases between. The CDR3 totals 13 residues. Written as DNA, the CDR3 is TGTGCCAGCAGCCAGGTCCGCGGTTGGACCCAGTACTTC. Its translation: CASSQVRGWTQYF.

In its sample, this clonotype was seen many times. This chain connects TRBV5-1 to TRBJ2-1, with TRBD1 matching 9 bases. The V segment lost 3 bases and the J segment 6 bases; nucleotides outside the gene matches: 7. The CDR3 is made up of 15 amino acids. Germline lookup yields CDR1 SGHRS and CDR2 YFSETQ. The CDR3 here is CASSYGTGPSNEQFF. The DNA for the CDR3 is TGCGCCAGCAGCTACGGGACAGGGCCATCCAATGAGCAGTTCTTC.

This chain uses TRBV2 with TRBJ2-5, with D perhaps TRBD2 (7 bases). The CDR3 length is 17 residues. Germline V gives CDR1 SNHLY, CDR2 FYNNEI. V lost 6 bases to trimming and J lost 2 bases, with 22 bases between them. CDR3 sequence: CASRQSLAGAAQETQYF. The CDR3 DNA reads TGTGCCAGCAGACAAAGCCTTGCGGGGGCTGCTCAAGAGACCCAGTACTTC. The full variable domain, completed using reference TRBV2 and TRBJ2-5, is EPEVTQTPSHQVTQMGQEVILRCVPISNHLYFYWYRQILGQKVEFLVSFYNNEISEKSEIFDDQFSVERPDGSNFTLKIRSTKLEDSAMYFCASRQSLAGAAQETQYFGPGTRLLVL.

This clonotype was detected a few times. V and J are TRBV6-2 or TRBV6-3 and TRBJ2-1, with a weak D call TRBD1 (5 bases). Trimming cost V 7 bases and J 10 bases, with 20 bases left between them. The germline V gene encodes CDR1 MNHEY and CDR2 SVGEGT. This CDR3 has 14 residues. The CDR3 nucleotides are TGTGCCAGCAAGCTGATACAGGAGTTCAGGGAGCAGTTCTTC. Amino acid sequence: CASKLIQEFREQFF.